One sample yielded the 22 T cell receptor beta chains listed below, sequenced in a study of T cells in Graves' hyperthyroidism and ophthalmopathy. Researchers took RNA transcripts and amplified the TCR beta CDR3 regions from them. The HTBI primer set drove a first-round RT-PCR of the TCR CDR3. Using its own MiXCR run on the multiplex PCR reads, TCRdb lists one record per CDR3 protein. This table has under 400,000 distinct CDR3 sequences, about 15% appearing once. Source material: blood. Source of these receptors: a man aged 30 to 45 with Graves' hyperthyroidism.

This clonotype was observed at least ten times. V is TRBV11-1 and J is TRBJ1-2; D may be TRBD1 (5 bases). Trimming left V 6 bases short and J 4 bases short, with 12 bases between. Germline V gives CDR1 SGHAT, CDR2 FQDESV (reference sequence). The CDR3 length is 13 residues. The CDR3, as DNA: TGTGCCAGCAGACCGACAGCATCCTATGGCTACACCTTC. It yields the protein CASRPTASYGYTF.

This clonotype came up many times. This chain's CDR3 is CASNSDTYEQYF. The CDR3 DNA reads TGTGCCAGCAATAGTGACACCTACGAGCAGTACTTC. The chain couples TRBV28 to TRBJ2-7; no clear D. V lost 7 bases and J lost 2, with 9 bases in between. CDR1 and CDR2 (germline): MDHEN, SYDVKM. This CDR3 is 12 amino acids long. The full variable domain, its missing parts supplied by reference TRBV28 and TRBJ2-7, is DVKVTQSSRYLVKRTGEKVFLECVQDMDHENMFWYRQDPGLGLRLIYFSYDVKMKEKGDIPEGYSVSREKKERFSLILESASTNQTSMYLCASNSDTYEQYFGPGTRLTVT.

V is TRBV20-1 and J is TRBJ1-1; a weak D match, TRBD1 (5 bases). Germline V gives CDR1 DFQATT, CDR2 SNEGSKA (reference sequence). The CDR3 length is 12 residues. V was clipped by 5 bases and J by 7 bases, with 14 bases between them. This CDR3 is CSALEGLSEAFF. The CDR3 coding sequence is TGCAGTGCTCTGGAGGGGCTGAGTGAAGCTTTCTTT.

The chain links TRBV4-1 to TRBJ2-2; D unresolved. Trimming removed 1 base from V and 4 bases from J, with 13 bases in between. Germline lookup yields CDR1 MGHRA and CDR2 YSYEKL. The CDR3 spans 16 residues. In DNA form, the CDR3 reads TGCGCCAGCAGCCAAGGGGTCGACATAATCACCGGGGAGCTGTTTTTT. As protein: CASSQGVDIITGELFF.

V gene TRBV28 combines with J gene TRBJ1-5, with D possibly matching TRBD1 (5 bases). CDR3 length equals 12 residues. The germline V gene has CDR1 MDHEN and CDR2 SYDVKM. Trimming cost V 8 bases and J 4 bases, with 9 bases left between them. In nucleotides, the CDR3 is TGTGCCAGCGCCGACAGAAATCAGCCCCAGCATTTT. Translating gives CASADRNQPQHF.

This clonotype was detected only a few times. The chain joins TRBV5-6 to TRBJ2-5; D gene unclear. Trimming removed 2 bases at V and 5 bases at J, with 7 bases between. Germline V lookup: CDR1 SGHDT, CDR2 YYEEEE. The CDR3 sequence is 12 residues long. CDR3 nucleotide sequence: TGTGCCAGCAGCTTATCGATGGAGACCCAGTACTTC. Translating gives CASSLSMETQYF.

This rearrangement joins TRBV20-1 to TRBJ2-1; 11 bases fit TRBD2. After removal of 3 bases from V and 9 bases from J, the junction contained 4 bases not matched to a gene. Germline assignment: CDR1 DFQATT and CDR2 SNEGSKA (reference sequence). The CDR3 spans 13 residues. The CDR3 DNA reads as TGCAGTGCTAGCAGACTAGCGGGACGTGAGCAGTTCTTC. The encoded protein is CSASRLAGREQFF.

This clonotype came up a few times. The chain is built from TRBV5-6 and TRBJ2-1; 9 nucleotides line up with TRBD2. The germline gives CDR1 SGHDT, CDR2 YYEEEE. The CDR3 is 16 residues long. V shed 4 bases and J 4 bases; nucleotides not matched to a gene: 9. CDR3 loop: CASSTELLAGYNEQFF. In DNA, the CDR3 is TGTGCCAGCAGCACCGAGTTACTAGCGGGTTACAATGAGCAGTTCTTC. Complete variable domain (other parts from reference TRBV5-6 and TRBJ2-1): DAGVTQSPTHLIKTRGQQVTLRCSPKSGHDTVSWYQQALGQGPQFIFQYYEEEERQRGNFPDRFSGHQFPNYSSELNVNALLLGDSALYLCASSTELLAGYNEQFFGPGTRLTVL.

The chain uses TRBV5-1 and TRBJ2-2, with D hard to call. V was shortened by 7 bases and J by 2 bases, with 9 bases between the two germline ends. Germline V CDR1 and CDR2: SGHRS, YFSETQ. This CDR3 contains 13 residues. CDR3 sequence (DNA): TGCGCCAGCTATCTGGTAAACACCGGGGAGCTGTTTTTT. Protein: CASYLVNTGELFF.

This clonotype was recorded many times. CDR3 in DNA: TGTGCCAGCTCATCCGGAGATCGGTCTTACGAGCAGTACTTC. Its translation: CASSSGDRSYEQYF. V and J are TRBV18 and TRBJ2-7, with D uncertain. The CDR3 runs to 14 residues. Germline lookup yields CDR1 KGHSH and CDR2 LQKENI. Trimming cost V 5 bases and J 4 bases, with 15 bases left between them.

This chain connects TRBV11-3 to TRBJ2-1; 7 bases agree with TRBD1. The CDR3 is 13 amino acids. Looked up from germline, CDR1 is SGHNT and CDR2 is YENEEA. J lost 10 bases, V lost 3 bases, and 6 bases had no gene match. CDR3 nucleotides: TGTGCCAGCAGCTTGAGGGGGCAGTGGGAGCAGTTCTTC. Translation: CASSLRGQWEQFF.

The J gene is TRBJ2-7, the V gene TRBV29-1; D may be TRBD2 (7 bases). CDR1 is SQVTM and CDR2 is ANQGSEA in the germline V gene. The V and J ends lost 2 bases and 2 bases respectively, with 19 bases between them. The CDR3 is 16 amino acids. CDR3 residues: CSVEKGGAGATYEQYF. In nucleotides, the CDR3 is TGCAGCGTTGAAAAGGGGGGGGCAGGGGCTACCTACGAGCAGTACTTC.

This clonotype was picked up a small number of times. In nucleotides, the CDR3 is TGTGCCAGCAGGTCCCACGAGCAGTACTTC. It specifies CASRSHEQYF. This chain uses TRBV11-3 with TRBJ2-7; D uncertain. CDR1 is SGHNT, CDR2 YENEEA, per germline. The CDR3 contains 10 residues. Trimming stripped 6 bases from V and 5 bases from J, with 5 bases between.

This clonotype was detected only a few times. The chain has TRBV14 and TRBJ1-1, with TRBD1 matching over 7 bases. The trim removed 8 bases at V and 0 bases at J, leaving 3 bases unmatched. Per the germline V gene, CDR1 is SGHDN and CDR2 is FVKESK. This CDR3 contains 13 residues. The chain's CDR3 is CASGTDMNTEAFF. As DNA, the CDR3 is TGTGCCAGCGGGACAGATATGAACACTGAAGCTTTCTTT.

This clonotype was seen only a few times. The V and J genes are TRBV7-3 and TRBJ2-1; 8 bases fit TRBD1. Unmatched junction bases numbered 4, after V lost 5 bases and J lost 1 base. Looked up from germline, CDR1 is SGHTA and CDR2 is FQGTGA. The CDR3 loop spans 15 amino acids. The CDR3 region is CASSPRTGSYNEQFF. The CDR3 DNA is TGTGCCAGCAGCCCTAGGACAGGGTCCTACAATGAGCAGTTCTTC.

This sequence joins TRBV4-2 and TRBJ2-7, with TRBD2 matching 9 bases. The trim removed 1 base at V and 4 bases at J, leaving 17 bases unmatched. CDR3 length: 19 amino acids. Germline CDR1 LGHNA, CDR2 YNFKEQ. The CDR3 reads CASSQVRTTPSGILYEQYF. DNA for the CDR3: TGTGCCAGCAGCCAAGTTCGGACTACTCCTAGCGGGATACTGTACGAGCAGTACTTC.

This clonotype was recorded at least ten times. The chain employs TRBV28 and TRBJ2-2; TRBD2 matches at 8 bases. The CDR3 totals 14 residues. CDR1 and CDR2 (germline): MDHEN, SYDVKM. The V segment lost 2 bases and the J segment 5 bases; nucleotides outside the gene matches: 1. Here the CDR3 reads CASSLSGGTGELFF. The CDR3 coding sequence is TGTGCCAGCAGTTTAAGCGGGGGTACCGGGGAGCTGTTTTTT.

J is TRBJ1-2 and V is TRBV15; 8 bases are shared with TRBD1. There are 15 residues in the CDR3. Germline lookup yields CDR1 LNHNV and CDR2 YYDKDF (reference sequence). The J segment lost 5 bases and the V segment lost 1 base, leaving 6 bases of the junction unmatched. CDR3 protein: CATSRAVTGEYGYTF. The DNA of the CDR3 is TGTGCCACCAGCAGAGCCGTGACAGGGGAGTATGGCTACACCTTC.

This clonotype was seen many times. The genes are TRBV12-3 or TRBV12-4 and TRBJ1-5, with D possibly TRBD1 on 6 matching bases. Trimming cost V 4 bases and J 7 bases, with 23 bases left between them. CDR3 size: 17 residues. This CDR3 reads CASSSTRSREGEQPQHF. The CDR3 DNA is TGTGCCAGCAGTTCTACCCGTAGCCGGGAGGGGGAACAGCCCCAGCATTTT.

Concerning this clonotype: Given a much more abundant clone one base away, this may be a read error. This CDR3 reads CASSQDVSGNTIHF. In DNA, the CDR3 is TGTGCCAGCAGCCAAGACGTTTCTGGAAACACCATACATTTT. The chain combines TRBV3-1 with TRBJ1-3; no reliable D call. CDR1 LGHDT and CDR2 YNNKEL come from the germline V gene (reference sequence). This CDR3 is built from 14 residues.

The chain has TRBV20-1 and TRBJ2-1; D is possibly TRBD2 (6 bases). The CDR3 sequence is 12 residues long. Deletions cut 7 bases from V and 3 bases from J, with 10 bases between. Germline V gene lookup returns CDR1 DFQATT and CDR2 SNEGSKA (reference sequence). The CDR3, as DNA: TGCAGTGAACTAGCTATCTACAATGAGCAGTTCTTC. This translates into CSELAIYNEQFF.

Ten or more counts support this clonotype. The genes are TRBV4-1 and TRBJ2-7, with D perhaps matching TRBD1 (6 bases). There are 16 residues in the CDR3. Trimming stripped 0 bases from V and 4 bases from J, with 16 bases between. Germline-derived CDR1 and CDR2 are MGHRA and YSYEKL. The CDR3 DNA reads as TGCGCCAGCAGCCAAGATCCCGCAGGGGCTTATTACGAGCAGTACTTC. It is translated as CASSQDPAGAYYEQYF.